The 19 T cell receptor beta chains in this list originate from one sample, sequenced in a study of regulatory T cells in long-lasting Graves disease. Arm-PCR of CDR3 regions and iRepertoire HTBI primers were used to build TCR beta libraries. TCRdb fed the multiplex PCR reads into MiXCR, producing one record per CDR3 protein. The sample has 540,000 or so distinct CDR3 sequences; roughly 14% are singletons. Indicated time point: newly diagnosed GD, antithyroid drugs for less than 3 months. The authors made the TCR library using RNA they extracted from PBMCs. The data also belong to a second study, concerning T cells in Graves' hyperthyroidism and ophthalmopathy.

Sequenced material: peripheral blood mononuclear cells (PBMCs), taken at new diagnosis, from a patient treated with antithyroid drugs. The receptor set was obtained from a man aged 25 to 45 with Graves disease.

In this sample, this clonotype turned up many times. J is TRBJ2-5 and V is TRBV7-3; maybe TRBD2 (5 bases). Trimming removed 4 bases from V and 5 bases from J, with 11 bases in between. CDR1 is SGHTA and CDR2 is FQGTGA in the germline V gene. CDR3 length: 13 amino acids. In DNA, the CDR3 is TGTGCCAGCAGCTCGGGGATGCGGGAGACCCAGTACTTC. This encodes CASSSGMRETQYF.

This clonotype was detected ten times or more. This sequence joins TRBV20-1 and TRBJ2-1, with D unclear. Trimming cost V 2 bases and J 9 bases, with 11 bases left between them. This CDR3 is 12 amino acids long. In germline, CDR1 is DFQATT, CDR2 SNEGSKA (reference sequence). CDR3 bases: TGCAGTGCTAGATCTACGTCGGGTGAGCAGTTCTTC. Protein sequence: CSARSTSGEQFF.

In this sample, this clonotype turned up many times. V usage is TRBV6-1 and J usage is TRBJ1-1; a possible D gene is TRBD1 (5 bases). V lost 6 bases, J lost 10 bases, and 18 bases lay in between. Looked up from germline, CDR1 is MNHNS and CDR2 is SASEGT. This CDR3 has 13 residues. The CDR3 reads CASSSPGTTGAFF. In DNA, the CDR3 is TGTGCCAGCAGCTCCCCAGGGACGACCGGAGCTTTCTTT.

This CDR3 reads CASNIGQVLGDEQYF. CDR3 DNA sequence: TGTGCCAGTAATATCGGCCAGGTGCTGGGCGACGAGCAGTACTTC. This chain links TRBV19 with TRBJ2-7; no clear D gene. CDR3 length: 15 residues. The V and J ends lost 7 bases and 5 bases respectively, with 21 bases between them. Germline lookup yields CDR1 LNHDA and CDR2 SQIVND (reference sequence).

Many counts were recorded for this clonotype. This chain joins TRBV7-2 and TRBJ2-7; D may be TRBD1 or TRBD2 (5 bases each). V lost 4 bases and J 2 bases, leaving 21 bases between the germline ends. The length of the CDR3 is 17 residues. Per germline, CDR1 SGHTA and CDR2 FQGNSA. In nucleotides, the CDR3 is TGTGCCAGCAGCTCGCTCGGGGACGGGACGCGGGCCTACGAGCAGTACTTC. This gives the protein CASSSLGDGTRAYEQYF.

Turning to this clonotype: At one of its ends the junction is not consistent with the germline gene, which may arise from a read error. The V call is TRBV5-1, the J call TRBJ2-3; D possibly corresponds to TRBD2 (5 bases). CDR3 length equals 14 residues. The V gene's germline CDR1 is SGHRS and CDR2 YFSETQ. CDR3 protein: CASSIWTVTDTQYF. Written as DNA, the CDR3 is TGTGCCAGCAGCATCTGGACTGTAACAGATACGCAGTATTTT.

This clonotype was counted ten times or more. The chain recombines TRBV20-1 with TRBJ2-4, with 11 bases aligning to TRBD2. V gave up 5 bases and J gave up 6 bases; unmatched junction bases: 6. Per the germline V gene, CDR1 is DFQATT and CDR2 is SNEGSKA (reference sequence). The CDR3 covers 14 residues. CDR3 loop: CSASTSGKGNIQYF. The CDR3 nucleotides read TGCAGTGCTTCGACTAGCGGGAAAGGAAACATTCAGTACTTC.

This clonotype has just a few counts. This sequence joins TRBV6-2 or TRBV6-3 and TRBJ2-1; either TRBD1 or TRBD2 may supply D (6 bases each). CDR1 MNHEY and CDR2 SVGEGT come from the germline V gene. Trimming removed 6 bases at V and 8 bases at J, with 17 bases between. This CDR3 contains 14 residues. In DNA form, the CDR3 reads TGTGCCAGCAGCCACGGAGGGGGGTCCGATGAGCAGTTCTTC. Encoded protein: CASSHGGGSDEQFF.

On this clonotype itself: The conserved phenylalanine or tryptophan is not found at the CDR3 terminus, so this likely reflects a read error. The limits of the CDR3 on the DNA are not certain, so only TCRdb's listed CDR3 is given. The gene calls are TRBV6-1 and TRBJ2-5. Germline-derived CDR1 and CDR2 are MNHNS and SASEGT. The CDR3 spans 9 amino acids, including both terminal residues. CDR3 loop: CASSRQRQL.

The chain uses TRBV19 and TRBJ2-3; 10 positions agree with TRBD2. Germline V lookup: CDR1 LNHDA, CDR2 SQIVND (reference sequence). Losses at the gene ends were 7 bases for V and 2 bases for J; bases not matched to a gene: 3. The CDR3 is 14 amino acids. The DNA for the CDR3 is TGTGCCAGTACGCTAGCGGGAGACACAGATACGCAGTATTTT. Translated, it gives CASTLAGDTDTQYF.

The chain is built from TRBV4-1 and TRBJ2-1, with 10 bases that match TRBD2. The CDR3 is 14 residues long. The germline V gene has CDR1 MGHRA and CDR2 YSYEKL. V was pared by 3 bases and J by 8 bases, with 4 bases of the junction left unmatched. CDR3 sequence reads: CASSHLAGADEQFF. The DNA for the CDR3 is TGCGCCAGCAGCCACCTAGCGGGAGCGGATGAGCAGTTCTTC.

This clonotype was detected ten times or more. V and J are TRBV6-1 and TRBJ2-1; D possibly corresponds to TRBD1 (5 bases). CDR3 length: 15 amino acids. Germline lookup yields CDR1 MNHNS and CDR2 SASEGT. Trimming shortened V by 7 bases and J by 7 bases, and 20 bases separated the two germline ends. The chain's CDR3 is CASNIDSLFTNEQFF. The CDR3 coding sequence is TGTGCCAGCAACATCGACAGTCTCTTCACGAATGAGCAGTTCTTC.

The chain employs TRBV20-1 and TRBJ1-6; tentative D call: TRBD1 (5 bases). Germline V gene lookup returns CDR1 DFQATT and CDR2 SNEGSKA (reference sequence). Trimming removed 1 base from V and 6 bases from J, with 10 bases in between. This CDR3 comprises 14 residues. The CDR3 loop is CSARGGRANSPLHF. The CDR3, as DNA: TGCAGTGCTAGAGGGGGCAGGGCTAATTCACCCCTCCACTTT.

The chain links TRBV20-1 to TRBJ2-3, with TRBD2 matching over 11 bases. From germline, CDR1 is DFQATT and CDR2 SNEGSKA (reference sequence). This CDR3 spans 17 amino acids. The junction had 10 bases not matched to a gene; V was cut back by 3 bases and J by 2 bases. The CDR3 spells CSASSSDSGRDTDTQYF. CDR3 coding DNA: TGCAGTGCTAGTTCCTCGGATAGCGGGAGGGACACAGATACGCAGTATTTT.

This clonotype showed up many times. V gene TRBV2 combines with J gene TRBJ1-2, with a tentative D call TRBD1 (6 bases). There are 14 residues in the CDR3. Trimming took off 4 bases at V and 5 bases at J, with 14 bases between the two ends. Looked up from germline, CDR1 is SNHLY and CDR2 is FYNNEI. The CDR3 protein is CASSGTVKTYGYTF. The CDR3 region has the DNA TGTGCCAGCAGTGGGACAGTCAAAACATATGGCTACACCTTC.

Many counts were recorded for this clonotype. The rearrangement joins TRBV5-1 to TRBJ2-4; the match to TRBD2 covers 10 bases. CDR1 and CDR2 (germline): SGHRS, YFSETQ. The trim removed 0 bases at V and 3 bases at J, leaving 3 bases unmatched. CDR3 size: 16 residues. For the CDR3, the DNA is TGCGCCAGCAGCTTGGGGCTAGCGGGAGTCAAAAACATTCAGTACTTC. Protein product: CASSLGLAGVKNIQYF.

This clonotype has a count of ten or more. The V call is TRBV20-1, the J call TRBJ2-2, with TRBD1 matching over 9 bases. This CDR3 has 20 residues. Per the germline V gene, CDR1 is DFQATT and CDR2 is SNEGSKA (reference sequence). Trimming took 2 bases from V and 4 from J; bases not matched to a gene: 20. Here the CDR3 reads CSARPIAGTGMRVRTGELFF. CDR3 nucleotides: TGCAGTGCTAGACCTATAGCCGGGACAGGGATGCGAGTGCGCACCGGGGAGCTGTTTTTT.

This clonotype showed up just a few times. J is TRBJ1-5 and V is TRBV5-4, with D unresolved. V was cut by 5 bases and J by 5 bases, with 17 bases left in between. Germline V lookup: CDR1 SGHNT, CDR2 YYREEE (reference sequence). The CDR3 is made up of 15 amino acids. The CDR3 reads CASSNAPGNDQPQHF. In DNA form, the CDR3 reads TGTGCCAGCAGTAATGCCCCGGGGAACGATCAGCCCCAGCATTTT.

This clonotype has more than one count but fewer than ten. The DNA for the CDR3 is TGTGCCAGTAGTATACTCGGGGTTGGCCAAGAGACCCAGTACTTC. This codes for CASSILGVGQETQYF. The gene calls are TRBV19 and TRBJ2-5; D is possibly TRBD2 (5 bases). Trimming took off 2 bases at V and 1 base at J, with 11 bases between the two ends. Germline-derived CDR1 and CDR2 are LNHDA and SQIVND (reference sequence). This CDR3 contains 15 residues.